Shown below are 17 T cell receptor beta chains from a single sample sequenced in a study of CD8+CD57+ T cells in acquired aplastic anemia. Both TCR beta VDJ combination and CDR3 sequence profiling were carried out. Genomic DNA was the template for this profiling. MiXCR, run by TCRdb on the reads, gives a single entry per CDR3 protein. The table lists about 160,000 distinct CDR3 sequences, around 48% of them singletons. Patients sequenced had flow cytometry evidence of CD8+CD57+ cell expansion. Sample: sorted CD4+, CD8+, or CD8+CD57+ T cells (not recorded which) from PBMCs. Every receptor here comes from a human donor with aplastic anemia.

The V and J genes are TRBV6-1 and TRBJ1-2; a weak D match, TRBD1 (5 bases). The V gene's germline CDR1 is MNHNS and CDR2 SASEGT. CDR3 length: 13 residues. Trimming shortened V by 8 bases and J by 5 bases, and 15 bases separated the two germline ends. This CDR3 is CASGRGQGYGYTF. For the CDR3, the DNA is TGTGCCAGCGGTCGCGGCCAGGGATATGGCTACACCTTC.

This clonotype was recorded a few times. The rearrangement joins TRBV28 to TRBJ1-1; no clear D. Germline CDR1 reads MDHEN; CDR2 reads SYDVKM. Trimming removed 2 bases from V and 4 bases from J, with 11 bases in between. This CDR3 is built from 14 residues. CDR3 sequence (DNA): TGTGCCAGCAGTTTAATGGGTTCTCGCACTGAAGCTTTCTTT. Its protein product is CASSLMGSRTEAFF.

There are a few counts of this clonotype. The CDR3 here is CAISGGDLGLLYEQYF. The DNA of the CDR3 is TGTGCCATCAGTGGGGGGGATCTCGGACTTCTTTACGAGCAGTACTTC. This chain joins TRBV10-3 and TRBJ2-7, with a tentative D call TRBD2 (6 bases). The CDR3 totals 16 residues. Trimming stripped 4 bases from V and 4 bases from J, with 20 bases between. Germline V gene sequence: CDR1 ENHRY, CDR2 SYGVKD.

A word on this clonotype: Possible read error: a much larger clone is one base away. Lacking the conserved final phenylalanine or tryptophan, this CDR3 likely reflects a read error. The rearrangement uses TRBV6-2 or TRBV6-3 and TRBJ2-7; D might be TRBD1 or TRBD2, each matching 5 bases. From germline, CDR1 is MNHEY and CDR2 SVGEGT. This CDR3 has 14 residues. V was clipped by 6 bases and J by 3 bases, with 15 bases between them. The CDR3 here is CASRSGTRVYEQYL. The CDR3 nucleotides are TGTGCCAGCAGGTCCGGGACGAGGGTCTACGAGCAGTACCTC.

There are many counts of this clonotype. This chain links TRBV6-1 with TRBJ2-3; D call uncertain. In germline, CDR1 is MNHNS, CDR2 SASEGT. The CDR3 runs to 16 residues. V lost 8 bases, J lost 0 bases, and 18 bases lay in between. This chain's CDR3 is CASLSRAGPSTDTQYF. As DNA, the CDR3 is TGTGCCAGCTTATCCCGCGCAGGTCCAAGCACAGATACGCAGTATTTT.

This rearrangement joins TRBV6-5 to TRBJ2-7, with a weak D call TRBD1 (5 bases). There are 13 residues in the CDR3. Germline loops: CDR1 MNHEY, CDR2 SVGAGI. Deletions cut 3 bases from V and 6 bases from J, with 12 bases between. Here the CDR3 DNA reads TGTGCCAGCAGTTATAGTCAGGGCGGCGAGCAGTACTTC. Its translation: CASSYSQGGEQYF.

The rearrangement links TRBV27 to TRBJ2-7; 7 bases are shared with TRBD1. The CDR3 is 14 residues long. Germline V gene sequence: CDR1 MNHEY, CDR2 SMNVEV (reference sequence). The ends lost 5 bases at V and 4 bases at J; junction bases unmatched: 8. Written as DNA, the CDR3 is TGTGCCAGCAGTCCCGGGACAGTGAAATACGAGCAGTACTTC. It is translated as CASSPGTVKYEQYF.

The rearrangement joins TRBV5-1 to TRBJ2-5; either TRBD1 or TRBD2 may supply D (5 bases each). The V gene lost 4 bases and the J gene lost 1 base, with 14 bases spanning the gap. The CDR3 consists of 15 residues. From germline, CDR1 is SGHRS and CDR2 YFSETQ. The chain's CDR3 is CASSVIPGLQETQYF. CDR3 bases: TGCGCCAGCAGCGTAATTCCGGGGCTCCAAGAGACCCAGTACTTC.

The chain recombines TRBV15 with TRBJ2-7; 8 bases agree with TRBD2. CDR3 length equals 16 residues. Germline loops: CDR1 LNHNV, CDR2 YYDKDF (reference sequence). Trimming removed 3 bases from V and 0 bases from J; junction bases left unmatched: 7. Here the CDR3 DNA reads TGTGCCACCAGCAGCAAGAGCGGGGGTAGCTCCTACGAGCAGTACTTC. Its protein product is CATSSKSGGSSYEQYF.

J is TRBJ1-2 and V is TRBV10-3, with TRBD1 matching 8 bases. The trim removed 7 bases at V and 7 bases at J, leaving 11 bases unmatched. The CDR3 covers 14 residues. Germline lookup yields CDR1 ENHRY and CDR2 SYGVKD. The CDR3 nucleotides are TGTGCCATCACCTTAGGACAGGGTCTGAGTGGCTACACCTTC. The encoded protein is CAITLGQGLSGYTF.

Note on this clonotype: A clone one base away is much larger, so this may be a read error. The CDR3 is CASSRTIGRGELFF. CDR3 sequence (DNA): TGTGCCAGCAGCCGGACTATCGGGAGAGGGGAGCTGTTTTTT. The rearrangement joins TRBV6-1 to TRBJ2-2; D might be TRBD2 (6 bases). There are 14 residues in the CDR3. V was pared by 6 bases and J by 8 bases, with 16 bases between. CDR1 and CDR2 (germline): MNHNS, SASEGT.

The CDR3 loop is CAISEVGLLLHF. The CDR3 coding sequence is TGTGCCATCAGTGAGGTCGGGTTGCTCCTCCACTTT. This sequence joins TRBV10-3 and TRBJ1-6; D is undetermined. Trimming left V 2 bases short and J 15 bases short, with 11 bases between. CDR1 is ENHRY and CDR2 is SYGVKD in the germline V gene. This CDR3 region has 12 residues.

A remark on this clonotype: A clone one base away is much larger, so this may be a read error. The chain recombines TRBV5-4 with TRBJ1-5, with D unclear. This CDR3 is built from 15 residues. CDR1 is SGHNT and CDR2 is YYREEE in the germline V gene (reference sequence). CDR3 in amino acids: CASSSRTSFNQPRHF. The DNA of the CDR3 is TGTGCCAGCAGCTCACGGACTAGTTTTAATCAGCCCCGGCATTTT.

This clonotype turned up a few times. J is TRBJ1-1 and V is TRBV18; D is unresolved. CDR1 and CDR2 from the germline V gene are KGHSH and LQKENI. CDR3 length: 15 residues. V was pared by 3 bases and J by 5 bases, with 16 bases between. CDR3 sequence (DNA): TGTGCCAGCTCACCCGCAGATCTATCGGTGACTGAAGCTTTCTTT. Translated: CASSPADLSVTEAFF.

V is TRBV5-1 and J is TRBJ2-2; D is perhaps TRBD2 (7 bases). CDR1 and CDR2 (germline): SGHRS, YFSETQ. The CDR3 is 14 amino acids. Trimming removed 4 bases from V and 6 bases from J, with 13 bases in between. In DNA, the CDR3 is TGCGCCAGCAGCAGTGGGGGGGCAGCCGGGGAGCTGTTTTTT. The encoded protein is CASSSGGAAGELFF.

The chain carries TRBV19 and TRBJ1-1; 8 bases agree with TRBD1. Germline-derived CDR1 and CDR2 are LNHDA and SQIVND (reference sequence). V shed 6 bases and J 4 bases; nucleotides not matched to a gene: 10. The CDR3 runs to 15 residues. CDR3 amino acids: CASSLGQGIGTEAFF. The DNA of the CDR3 is TGTGCCAGTAGCCTTGGACAGGGAATCGGCACTGAAGCTTTCTTT.

The V call is TRBV19, the J call TRBJ1-5; D possibly corresponds to TRBD1 (6 bases). CDR1 is LNHDA, CDR2 SQIVND, per germline (reference sequence). The CDR3 extends over 13 amino acids. Between the trimmed V and J ends, which lost 4 bases and 7 bases, there was a span of 11 bases. The CDR3 DNA sequence: TGTGCCAGTAGTAAAGGGGGGCAACAGCCCCAGCATTTT. Protein: CASSKGGQQPQHF.